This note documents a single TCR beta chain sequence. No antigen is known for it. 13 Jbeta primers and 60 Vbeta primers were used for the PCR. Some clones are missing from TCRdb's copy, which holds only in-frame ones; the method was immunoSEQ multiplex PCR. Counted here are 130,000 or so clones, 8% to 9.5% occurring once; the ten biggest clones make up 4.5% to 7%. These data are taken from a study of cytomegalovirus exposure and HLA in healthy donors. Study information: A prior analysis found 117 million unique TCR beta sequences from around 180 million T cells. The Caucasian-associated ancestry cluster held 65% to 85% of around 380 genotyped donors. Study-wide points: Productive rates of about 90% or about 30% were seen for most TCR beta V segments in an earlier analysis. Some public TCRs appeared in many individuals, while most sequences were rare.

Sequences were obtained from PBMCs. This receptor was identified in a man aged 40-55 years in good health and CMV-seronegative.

CDR3 sequence (DNA): TGTGCCAGCTCACCTCCGGGACAGGCTAACTATGGCTACACCTTC. As protein: CASSPPGQANYGYTF. V is TRBV18 and J is TRBJ1-2; 8 bases match TRBD1. The germline V gene encodes CDR1 KGHSH and CDR2 LQKENI. V dropped 3 bases and J dropped 0; count of bases not matched to a gene: 3. The CDR3 spans 15 residues.